The subject of this entry is one T cell receptor (beta chain). TCRdb processed the 5' RACE reads anew with MiXCR; each CDR3 protein has one entry. The table lists around 64,000 distinct CDR3 sequences, approximately 11% of them singletons. Germline-derived CDR1 and CDR2 are DFQATT and SNEGSKA (reference sequence). V lost 6 bases, J lost 2 bases, and 14 bases lay in between. CDR3 length: 13 amino acids. The entry originates in a study of neurological immune-mediated disorders. The sequencing sample was made of PBMCs. The chain combines TRBV20-1 with TRBJ2-7; D not resolved. This clonotype was obtained from a woman aged 55-75 years with HTLV-1-associated myelopathy (HAM/TSP). For the CDR3, the DNA is TGCAGTGCCGATCTCGGGCGCCCCTACGAGCAGTACTTC. Its protein is CSADLGRPYEQYF.